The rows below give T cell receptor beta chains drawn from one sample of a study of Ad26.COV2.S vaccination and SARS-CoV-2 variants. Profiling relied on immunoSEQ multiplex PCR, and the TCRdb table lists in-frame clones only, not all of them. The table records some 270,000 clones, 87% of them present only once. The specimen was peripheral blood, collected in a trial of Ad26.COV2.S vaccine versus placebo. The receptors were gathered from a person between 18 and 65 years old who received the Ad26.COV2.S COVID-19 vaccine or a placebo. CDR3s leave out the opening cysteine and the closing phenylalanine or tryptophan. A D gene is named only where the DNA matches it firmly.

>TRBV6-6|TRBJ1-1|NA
ASSESWTEAF
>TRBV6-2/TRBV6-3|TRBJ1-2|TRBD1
ASSYSISGQRFDGYT
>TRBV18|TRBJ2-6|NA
ASSPGQGGLSGANVLT
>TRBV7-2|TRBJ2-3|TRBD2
ASSLTSGVTTDTQY
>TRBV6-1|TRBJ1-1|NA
ASSEGGEAF
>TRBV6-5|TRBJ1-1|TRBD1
ASRDDRGAWAF
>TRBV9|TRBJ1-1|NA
ASEGPQGTEAF
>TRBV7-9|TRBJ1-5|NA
ASSLSALREDSNQPQH
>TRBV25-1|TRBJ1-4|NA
ASSDLRDTTNEKLF
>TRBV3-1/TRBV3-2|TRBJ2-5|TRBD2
ASSQTLARGETQY
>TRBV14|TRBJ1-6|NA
ASSQDTGSIPLH
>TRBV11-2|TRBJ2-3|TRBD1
ASSPGTGGTTDTQY
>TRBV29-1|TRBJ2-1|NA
SVPRAGTGTYNEQF
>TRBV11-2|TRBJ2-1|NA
ASSLDPGATEQF
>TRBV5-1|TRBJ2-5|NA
ASSLDQETQY
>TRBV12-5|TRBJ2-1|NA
ASGLVYRGLTVQRGYNEQF
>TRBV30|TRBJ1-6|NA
AWRAQLLSYNSPLH
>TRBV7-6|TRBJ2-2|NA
ASSFSAWDSFTGELF
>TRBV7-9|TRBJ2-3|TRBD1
ASSTGTGGFADTQY
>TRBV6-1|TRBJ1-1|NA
ASSEDYIKAF
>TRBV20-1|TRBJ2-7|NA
SAESLGEQY
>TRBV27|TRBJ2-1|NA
ASSSLLRGGDEQF
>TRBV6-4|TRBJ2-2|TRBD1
ASSPGQGAGGELF
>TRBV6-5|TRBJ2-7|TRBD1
ASSPQGNVAYEQY
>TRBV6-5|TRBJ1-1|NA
ASSYSGTRFEAF
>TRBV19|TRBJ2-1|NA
ASSISGGPYNEQF
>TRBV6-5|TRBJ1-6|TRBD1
ASSYSMGQGNSPLH
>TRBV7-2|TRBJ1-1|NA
ASSLSPGIEAF
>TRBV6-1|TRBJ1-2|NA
ASSEGQVINYGYT
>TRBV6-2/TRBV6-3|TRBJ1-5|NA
ASSYTYSNQPQH
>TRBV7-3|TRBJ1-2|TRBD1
ASSVGQGYGYT
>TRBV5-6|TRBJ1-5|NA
ASSLIGGADQPQH
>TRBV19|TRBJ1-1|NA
ASSFQSFRADTEAF
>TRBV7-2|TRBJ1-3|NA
ASSLDIAGNTIY
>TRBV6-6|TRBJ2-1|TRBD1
ASIVRQGNEQF
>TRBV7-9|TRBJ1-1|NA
ASSSSGANTEAF
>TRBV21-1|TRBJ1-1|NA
ASSKREVGQGKKKTEAF
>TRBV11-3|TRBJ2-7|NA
ASSSKVPGKVYEQY
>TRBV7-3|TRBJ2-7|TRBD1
ASSSDRGGEQY
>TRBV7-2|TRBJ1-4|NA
ASSISGWGEKLF
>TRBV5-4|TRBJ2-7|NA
ASSLARSYEQY
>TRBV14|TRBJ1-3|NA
ASSQVRGRNTIY
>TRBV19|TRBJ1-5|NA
ASSPGWGQPQH
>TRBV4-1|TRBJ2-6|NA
ASSQGVKGRQNTSGANVLT
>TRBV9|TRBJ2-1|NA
ASSVGTKQF
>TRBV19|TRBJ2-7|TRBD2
ASSIPGGYYEQY
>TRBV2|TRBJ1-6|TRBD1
ASTRGGGSPLH
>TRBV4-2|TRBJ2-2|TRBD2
ASSQARTSHTGELF
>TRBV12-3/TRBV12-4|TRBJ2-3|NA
ASSPGTDTQY
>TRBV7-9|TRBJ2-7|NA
ASSLNREPTYEQY
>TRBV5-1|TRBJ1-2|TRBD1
ASSLVSPRRGNKNYGYT
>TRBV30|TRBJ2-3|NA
AWMQGSPTDTQY
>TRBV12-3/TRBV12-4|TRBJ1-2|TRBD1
ASSSQGNYGYT
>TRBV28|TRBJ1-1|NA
ASSFLVGRTEAF
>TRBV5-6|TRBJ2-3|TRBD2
ASSQGLAVDTQY